These T cell receptor beta chains were read from a single sample in a study of blood T cell repertoires in COVID-19. Method: immunoSEQ multiplex PCR; TCRdb's copy keeps in-frame clones and lacks some. The table shows 200,000 to 250,000 clones, with 70% to 90% occurring only once. Sequencing was done on a sample of peripheral blood. The origin of the receptors is a woman aged 45-65 years with COVID-19, enrolled during active disease. The CDR3 runs from the conserved cysteine through the conserved F or W. Fields, in order: CDR3 length, D gene, clone size, J gene, V gene, CDR3 DNA, CDR3 protein. A D gene is named only where the DNA matches it firmly. Only part of the rows carry a size: once, few, many, or a class if the clone is expanded.

12 NA NA TRBJ2-7 TRBV2 TGTGCCAGCACGACAGGCGCCTACGAGCAGTACTTC CASTTGAYEQYF
16 TRBD1 NA TRBJ1-2 TRBV5-6 TGTGCCAGCAGCTTTTGGCGAAAGGGGGCTTTCTATGGCTACACCTTC CASSFWRKGAFYGYTF
17 NA once TRBJ1-6 TRBV3-1/TRBV3-2 TGTGCCAGCAGCCAACGAGTGGGGCCAGGGAATAATTCACCCCTCCACTTT CASSQRVGPGNNSPLHF
15 NA NA TRBJ2-1 TRBV10-1 TGCGCCAGCAGTGAGAGGGGCAGCTCCTACAATGAGCAGTTCTTC CASSERGSSYNEQFF
16 NA NA TRBJ2-2 TRBV2 TGTGCCAGCAGCCGATGGGGGGATCCAGGCACCGGGGAGCTGTTTTTT CASSRWGDPGTGELFF
15 TRBD2 NA TRBJ2-1 TRBV13 TGTGCCAGCAGCTTTAGCGGGGGGGCCTACAATGAGCAGTTCTTC CASSFSGGAYNEQFF
14 TRBD1 NA TRBJ1-2 TRBV29-1 TGCAGCGCCGAAGGGACAGGGAATAACTATGGCTACACCTTC CSAEGTGNNYGYTF
14 NA NA TRBJ1-1 TRBV6-5 TGTGCCAGCAGTACCCGGGGGGTCTGGACTGAAGCTTTCTTT CASSTRGVWTEAFF
14 NA NA TRBJ2-7 TRBV19 TGTGCCAGTAGTATCAGACAGAGCTCCTACGAGCAGTACTTC CASSIRQSSYEQYF
14 NA NA TRBJ2-2 TRBV7-2 TGTGCCAGCAGCTTAGCTGGTCCGGTAGGGGAGCTGTTTTTT CASSLAGPVGELFF
17 TRBD2 NA TRBJ2-1 TRBV6-2/TRBV6-3 TGTGCCAGCAGTTACGGAGGACTAGCGGGTGAGAGGGGTGAGCAGTTCTTC CASSYGGLAGERGEQFF
16 NA NA TRBJ1-5 TRBV19 TGTGCCAGTACCCTGAGGGGGGGGCTTGGCGATCAGCCCCAGCATTTT CASTLRGGLGDQPQHF
17 TRBD1 NA TRBJ2-5 TRBV4-1 TGCGCCAGCAGCCTGACATTCGGGACAGGGGGCTTAGAGACCCAGTACTTC CASSLTFGTGGLETQYF
16 TRBD1 NA TRBJ2-3 TRBV9 TGTGCCAGCAGCGTAGCTTCAGGGGGTATTGCAGATACGCAGTATTTT CASSVASGGIADTQYF
14 NA NA TRBJ1-1 TRBV19 TGTGCCAGTAGCCTACAGGGTATGAACACTGAAGCTTTCTTT CASSLQGMNTEAFF
15 TRBD1 NA TRBJ1-2 TRBV5-6 TGTGCCAGCAGCTCCCGGGACAGAGCTAACTATGGCTACACCTTC CASSSRDRANYGYTF
12 TRBD1 NA TRBJ1-1 TRBV28 TGTGCCAGCAGAACAGGGGACGGTGAAGCTTTCTTT CASRTGDGEAFF
16 NA NA TRBJ2-6 TRBV6-1 TGTGCCAGCAGTGGTTCACGCAGTACTGGGGCCAACGTCCTGACTTTC CASSGSRSTGANVLTF
14 TRBD1 NA TRBJ2-7 TRBV4-2 TGTGCCAGCACCCAAGGACAGGGAAGGGACGAGCAGTACTTC CASTQGQGRDEQYF
14 NA NA TRBJ2-3 TRBV18 TGTGCCAGCCGGCCGGGACACCTCACAGATACGCAGTATTTT CASRPGHLTDTQYF
14 NA NA TRBJ1-5 TRBV28 TGTGCCAGCAGTTTGGCGGCAAGACAGCAGCCCCAGCATTTT CASSLAARQQPQHF
17 TRBD1 NA TRBJ2-2 TRBV11-2 TGTGCCAGCAGCTTAGATCGGGACAGGAGGGGAACCGGGGAGCTGTTTTTT CASSLDRDRRGTGELFF
13 NA once TRBJ1-1 TRBV6-4 TGTGCCAGCAGTTCTGGCCCACACACTGAAGCTTTCTTT CASSSGPHTEAFF
16 TRBD1 NA TRBJ2-5 TRBV11-3 TGTGCCAGCAGCTCCCGAACAGGGGATGGTCAAGAGACCCAGTACTTC CASSSRTGDGQETQYF
15 NA NA TRBJ1-4 TRBV2 TGTGCCAGCACCTCGGGCGGGTGGTCTAATGAAAAACTGTTTTTT CASTSGGWSNEKLFF
15 TRBD1 many TRBJ1-5 TRBV5-1 TGCGCCAGCAGCTTCGAAACAGGGGGCAATCAGCCCCAGCATTTT CASSFETGGNQPQHF
16 NA once TRBJ1-5 TRBV28 TGTGCCAGCAGAGGAAAGAGGACAGACCTTAATCAGCCCCAGCATTTT CASRGKRTDLNQPQHF
13 NA NA TRBJ1-5 TRBV19 TGTGCCAGTAGCTGGGGCGGAGATCAGCCCCAGCATTTT CASSWGGDQPQHF
19 TRBD1 NA TRBJ1-5 TRBV30 TGTGCCTGGAGTGTACGGATCGGGACAGGAAGCGGTGGCAATCAGCCCCAGCATTTT CAWSVRIGTGSGGNQPQHF
15 TRBD2 NA TRBJ2-1 TRBV27 TGTGCCAGCACCGAGCGGGGGGGCCGTTTAAATGAGCAGTTCTTC CASTERGGRLNEQFF
19 NA NA TRBJ2-3 TRBV10-1 TGCGCCAGCAGCGGGACTCTCGTCCCTTGGGGATCTGGCACAGATACGCAGTATTTT CASSGTLVPWGSGTDTQYF
16 NA NA TRBJ2-7 TRBV5-5 TGTGCCAGCAGCTTTTCCCGGGAGACAGAAACCTACGAGCAGTACTTC CASSFSRETETYEQYF
13 NA NA TRBJ2-7 TRBV19 TGTGCCAGTAGTCGGACGGACAGCTACGAGCAGTACTTC CASSRTDSYEQYF
15 NA NA TRBJ2-1 TRBV19 TGTGCCAGTAGTATTGTTCTCGGGAGTAGCAATGAGCAGTTCTTC CASSIVLGSSNEQFF
17 TRBD2 NA TRBJ2-7 TRBV11-3 TGTGCCAGCAGCTCTCCGGGACTAGCGGGGGGGAACTACGAGCAGTACTTC CASSSPGLAGGNYEQYF